Many counts were recorded for the clone carrying this T cell receptor beta chain. The data stem from a study of T cells in Graves' hyperthyroidism and ophthalmopathy. TCR beta CDR3 regions were amplified from RNA. In the first-round RT-PCR of the TCR CDR3, the HTBI primer set was used. TCRdb itself ran the multiplex PCR reads through MiXCR, one entry per CDR3 protein. The sample lists about 360,000 distinct CDR3 sequences, about 18% occurring once. This CDR3 contains 13 residues. Trimming removed 7 bases from V and 7 bases from J; junction bases left unmatched: 5. Sequences were obtained from blood. The receptor's source is a woman aged 18 to 35 with Graves' hyperthyroidism. The gene calls are TRBV12-3 or TRBV12-4 and TRBJ1-2, with 11 bases identical to TRBD1. The CDR3 DNA sequence: TGTGCCAGCACTTGGGACAGGGGGAGTGGCTACACCTTC. It codes for CASTWDRGSGYTF.